The sequence of this T cell receptor beta chain was determined in a study of cytomegalovirus exposure and HLA in healthy donors. At the level of the study: There were around 100 million unique TCR beta sequences, drawn from about 200 million T cells, in an earlier analysis. Unique TCRs numbering some 80 million, obtained from HLA-typed donors, made up an early data release. The study's findings and limits: Cytomegalovirus association was assigned to about 180 TCR beta chains. Being productive about 87% or about 30% of the time was typical of most TCR beta V segments in an earlier analysis.

Turning to this clone: The antigen remains unidentified.

The PCR employed 60 Vbeta primers together with 13 Jbeta primers. Method: immunoSEQ multiplex PCR; TCRdb's copy keeps in-frame clones and lacks some. The table includes about 130,000 clones, around two thirds detected once. Unmatched junction bases numbered 3, after V lost 5 bases and J lost 5 bases. This CDR3 region has 13 residues. Per germline, CDR1 SGHVS and CDR2 FNYEAQ. Source material: PBMCs. The chain has TRBV7-6 and TRBJ1-5, with 7 positions matching TRBD1. The source of this sequence is a woman between 40 and 55 years old in good health and CMV-seronegative. The CDR3 DNA follows: TGTGCCAGCAGCATCGACAGGGATCAGCCCCAGCATTTT. It codes for CASSIDRDQPQHF.